This section outlines one T cell receptor (beta chain) sequence together with its context. The antigen is not known. The source of the sample is a study of T cells in localized non-small cell lung cancer. Study results and limitations: Adjacent lung was found to contain a median about 55 of the top 100 tumor clones. A denser population of T cells in blood accompanied longer overall survival.

Profiling relied on immunoSEQ multiplex PCR, and the TCRdb table lists in-frame clones only, not all of them. Here the sample spans 65,000 to 90,000 clones, around three quarters being singletons. V lost 7 bases, J lost 7 bases, and 14 bases lay in between. The germline V gene encodes CDR1 LNHNV and CDR2 YYDKDF (reference sequence). This CDR3 is 13 amino acids long. The genes are TRBV15 and TRBJ1-5, with D possibly matching TRBD1 (6 bases). The TCR was taken from a man aged 40-75 years with stage II squamous cell lung carcinoma. The sequencing used PBMCs, collected before any cancer treatment. Here the CDR3 DNA reads TGTGCCACCACCAACAGGGAGGACCAGCCCCAGCATTTT. Its translation: CATTNREDQPQHF.